Included here is one T cell receptor (beta chain) sequence, with context. This clonotype was found a few times. Its antigen is not yet known. No base quality values were provided; no much bigger clone lies one nucleotide off. The trim is 1 base for V and 4 bases for J, with a gap of 5 bases between the germline ends. The CDR3, from cysteine to phenylalanine, totals 13 residues. Kept here is only the CDR3 DNA, which spans 39 bases and is read in frame from base 1. The germline V gene sets CDR1 to MDHEN and CDR2 to SYDVKM. This specimen belongs to a study of response to subunit inactivated influenza vaccine (dated by TCRdb to between 2018 and 2020). Context from the whole study: Deep quantitative T cell receptor repertoire profiling was used in the study to track responses to a trivalent subunit inactivated influenza vaccine.

Overall results and qualifications from the work: The authors suggested that each seasonal influenza vaccination may recruit only a limited number of new T cells.

Libraries were constructed by RT-PCR. Sequenced on an Illumina HiSeq 2500. Using fastp at Q25 and MiXCR, TCRdb reprocessed the public reads and kept productive beta chains. Each CDR3 protein appears once, grouped with its most common genes and DNA. The table for this sample lists 500,000 or so distinct CDR3 sequences; roughly 9.7% of them were counted only once. Approximately 12% of the sample rests with the top ten. In the paper's terms, the time point label means: 45 days after influenza vaccine administration. The sequences come from PBMCs from blood, collected 45 days after vaccination. The TCR comes from a man aged 50 to 59 who received an inactivated influenza vaccine. Donor details come from another sample of the same person, matched by shared clones. This receptor chain uses TRBV28 and TRBJ1-5, with the D gene not confidently named. The sequence in DNA is TGTGCCAGCAGTTTATATGGGAATCAGCCCCAGCATTTT. This gives the protein CASSLYGNQPQHF.